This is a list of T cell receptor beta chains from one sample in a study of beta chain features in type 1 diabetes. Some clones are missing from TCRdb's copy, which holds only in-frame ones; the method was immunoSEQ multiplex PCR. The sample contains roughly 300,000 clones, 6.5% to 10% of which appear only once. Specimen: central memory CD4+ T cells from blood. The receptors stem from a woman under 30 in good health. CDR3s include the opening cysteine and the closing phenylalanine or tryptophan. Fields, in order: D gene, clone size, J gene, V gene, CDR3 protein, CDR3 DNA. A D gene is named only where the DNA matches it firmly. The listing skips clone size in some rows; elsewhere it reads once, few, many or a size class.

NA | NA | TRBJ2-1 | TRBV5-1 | CASSVSQSSYNEQFF | TGCGCCAGCAGCGTGTCTCAGAGCTCCTACAATGAGCAGTTCTTC
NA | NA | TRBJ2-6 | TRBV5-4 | CASSQDEQVPNVLTF | TGCGCCAGCAGCCAAGATGAACAGGTTCCCAACGTCCTGACTTTC
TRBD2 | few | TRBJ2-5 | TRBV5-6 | CASSRRLAGQETQYF | TGTGCCAGCAGCCGTAGACTAGCGGGCCAAGAGACCCAGTACTTC
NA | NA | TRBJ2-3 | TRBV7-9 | CASSQVGHQDTQYF | TGTGCCAGCAGCCAAGTTGGTCACCAAGATACGCAGTATTTT
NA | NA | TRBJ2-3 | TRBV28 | CASSTRLRTQWVDTQYF | TGTGCCAGCAGTACGCGACTGAGGACCCAATGGGTGGATACGCAGTATTTT
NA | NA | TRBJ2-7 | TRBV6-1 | CASSEAPFTYEQYF | TGTGCCAGCAGTGAAGCCCCCTTCACCTACGAGCAGTACTTC
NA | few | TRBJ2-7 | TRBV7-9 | CASSGGNPYEQYF | TGTGCCAGCAGCGGTGGTAACCCCTACGAGCAGTACTTC
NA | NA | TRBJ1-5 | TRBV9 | CASSVDQNQPQHF | TGTGCCAGCAGCGTAGACCAAAATCAGCCCCAGCATTTT
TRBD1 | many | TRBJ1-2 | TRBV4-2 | CASSLGQSPYGYTF | TGTGCCAGCAGCCTGGGACAGAGTCCCTATGGCTACACCTTC
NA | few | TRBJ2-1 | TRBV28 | CASSVGAGSYNEQFF | TGTGCCAGCAGCGTGGGTGCGGGATCCTACAATGAGCAGTTCTTC
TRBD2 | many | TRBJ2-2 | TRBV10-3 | CAISELLAGGTGELFF | TGTGCCATCAGTGAGCTTCTAGCGGGTGGCACCGGGGAGCTGTTTTTT
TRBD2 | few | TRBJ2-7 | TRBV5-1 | CASSKGLADLRAYEQYF | TGCGCCAGCAGCAAGGGACTAGCGGACCTAAGAGCTTACGAGCAGTACTTC
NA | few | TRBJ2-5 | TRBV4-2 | CASSQHVEETQYF | TGTGCCAGCAGCCAGCATGTAGAAGAGACCCAGTACTTC
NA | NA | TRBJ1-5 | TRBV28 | CASTFIGSNQPQHF | TGTGCCAGCACGTTTATTGGTAGCAATCAGCCCCAGCATTTT
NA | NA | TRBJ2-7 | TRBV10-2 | CASSGGAAGSPIEQYF | TGCGCCAGCAGTGGGGGAGCGGCAGGGAGCCCTATTGAGCAGTACTTC
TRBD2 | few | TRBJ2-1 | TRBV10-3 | CAISETSGDNEQFF | TGTGCCATCAGTGAGACTAGCGGGGACAATGAGCAGTTCTTC
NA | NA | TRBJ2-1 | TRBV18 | CASSKGPGSYNEQFF | TGTGCCAGCTCAAAGGGCCCCGGCTCCTACAATGAGCAGTTCTTC
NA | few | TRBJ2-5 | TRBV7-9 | CASSLETGSGETQYF | TGTGCCAGCAGCTTAGAAACCGGGAGTGGCGAGACCCAGTACTTC
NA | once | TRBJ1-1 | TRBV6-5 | CASGQQVNTEAFF | TGTGCCAGCGGCCAACAGGTGAACACTGAAGCTTTCTTT
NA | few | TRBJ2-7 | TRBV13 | CASSLRAGGEQYF | TGTGCCAGCAGCTTACGCGCCGGTGGCGAGCAGTACTTC
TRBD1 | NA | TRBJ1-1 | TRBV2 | CASSAQGQLNTEAFF | TGTGCCAGCAGTGCCCAGGGACAGTTGAACACTGAAGCTTTCTTT
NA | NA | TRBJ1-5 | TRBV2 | CASSGLTGRTQPQHF | TGTGCCAGCAGTGGTCTAACAGGGCGAACGCAGCCCCAGCATTTT
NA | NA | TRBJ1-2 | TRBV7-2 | CASSPIKTPYNYGYTF | TGTGCCAGCAGCCCCATAAAGACACCTTATAACTATGGCTACACCTTC
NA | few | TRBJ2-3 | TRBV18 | CASSPGTSSTDTQYF | TGTGCCAGCTCACCGGGGACCTCTAGCACAGATACGCAGTATTTT
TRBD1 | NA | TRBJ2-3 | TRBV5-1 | CSSSPGGGQGTDTQYF | TGCTCCAGCAGCCCCGGTGGGGGACAGGGCACAGATACGCAGTATTTT
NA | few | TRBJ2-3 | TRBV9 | CASSPRPSTDTQYF | TGTGCCAGCAGCCCCCGTCCTAGCACAGATACGCAGTATTTT
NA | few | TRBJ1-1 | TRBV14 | CASSQVGTTEAFF | TGTGCCAGCAGCCAAGTCGGAACCACTGAAGCTTTCTTT
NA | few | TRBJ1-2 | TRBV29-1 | CSVEGRGVNYGYTF | TGCAGCGTTGAGGGAAGGGGGGTGAACTATGGCTACACCTTC
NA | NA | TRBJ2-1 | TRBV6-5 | CASSPLPTGEQFF | TGTGCCAGCAGCCCCTTGCCAACGGGTGAGCAGTTCTTC
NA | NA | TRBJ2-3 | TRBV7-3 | CASSLHRGTDTQYF | TGTGCCAGCAGCTTGCACAGGGGCACAGATACGCAGTATTTT
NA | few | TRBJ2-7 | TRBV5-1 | CASSLDYEQYF | TGCGCCAGCAGCCTCGACTACGAGCAGTACTTC
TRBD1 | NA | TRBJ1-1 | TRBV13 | CASRLWDRETEAFF | TGTGCCAGCAGATTGTGGGACAGGGAAACTGAAGCTTTCTTT
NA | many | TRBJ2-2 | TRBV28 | CASSLSWTGELFF | TGTGCCAGCAGTTTAAGTTGGACCGGGGAGCTGTTTTTT
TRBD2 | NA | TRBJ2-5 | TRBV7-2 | CASSYLAEQETQYF | TGTGCCAGCAGTTATCTAGCGGAACAAGAGACCCAGTACTTC
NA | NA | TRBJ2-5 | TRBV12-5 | CASGLDRAGGTQYF | TGTGCTAGTGGTTTGGACAGGGCAGGTGGGACCCAGTACTTC
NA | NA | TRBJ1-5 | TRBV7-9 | CASSYSNQPQHF | TGTGCCAGCAGCTATAGCAATCAGCCCCAGCATTTT
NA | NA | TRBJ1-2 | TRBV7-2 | CASSGRASTYGYTF | TGTGCCAGCAGCGGGAGGGCCAGCACCTATGGCTACACCTTC
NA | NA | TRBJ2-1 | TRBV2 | CASSAGTSSGEQFF | TGTGCCAGCAGCGCCGGGACGTCAAGCGGTGAGCAGTTCTTC
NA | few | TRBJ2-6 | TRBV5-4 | CASSQVQASGANVLTF | TGTGCCAGCAGCCAAGTTCAAGCCTCTGGGGCCAACGTCCTGACTTTC
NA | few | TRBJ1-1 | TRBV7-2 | CASSSQRGYTEAFF | TGTGCCAGCAGCTCACAGCGAGGGTACACTGAAGCTTTCTTT
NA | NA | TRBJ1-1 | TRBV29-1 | CSVEDLSRRPNTEAFF | TGCAGCGTTGAAGATCTCAGTAGACGCCCGAACACTGAAGCTTTCTTT